Given below is one T cell receptor beta chain in context. Antigen unknown. The treatment: around 19 received Ad26.COV2.S at low or high dose, single or two shots; about 5 received placebo; per-sample allocation not given. Sampling took place 63 days after the first vaccine or placebo injection. Whoever gave the sample was an adult aged 18-55 years in Boston. These data originate in a study of Ad26.COV2.S vaccination and SARS-CoV-2 variants. Study-level information: Doses of Ad26.COV2.S were injected into muscle once or twice, 56 days apart.

Profiled with immunoSEQ multiplex PCR; TCRdb holds only in-frame clones, not every one. This sample has roughly 350,000 clones, with about 85% found just once. Trimming cost V 8 bases and J 4 bases, with 12 bases left between them. Germline values: CDR1 MNHEY, CDR2 SVGAGI. The CDR3 totals 13 residues. Whole-study results and caveats: Once vaccination had occurred, spike-specific CD8+ and CD4+ T cell responses reportedly showed substantial breadth.

The sequence derives from a person between 18 and 65 years old who received the Ad26.COV2.S COVID-19 vaccine or a placebo. The sequencing here drew on peripheral blood, taken in a trial of Ad26.COV2.S vaccine versus placebo. This rearrangement joins TRBV6-5 to TRBJ1-5, with D possibly TRBD1 on 5 matching bases. In DNA form, the CDR3 reads TGTGCCAGCCACCGGGACCGAAATCAGCCCCAGCATTTT. Translating it yields CASHRDRNQPQHF.